These 23 T cell receptor beta chains were sequenced from one sample in a study of blood T cells in healthy people across ages (dated by TCRdb to between 2015 and 2017). Preparation of the library involved 5' RACE. TCRdb records Illumina HiSeq 2500 as the sequencer. The second PCR ran for roughly 7 to 11 cycles and used a J-beta primer mix along with a sample-barcoded 5' primer. TCRdb reworked the public reads: Q25 trimming with fastp, MiXCR clone assembly, productive beta chains retained. Rows merge per CDR3 protein into single entries with the most common DNA and genes. Here the sample has 780,000 or so distinct CDR3 sequences; just under 25% occur a single time. The ten largest clones represent under 4.5% of the sample. The sample also formed part of further work on T cells of mothers and their children.

Source material: blood. These receptors originate from a boy between 5 and 17 years old in good health.

This clonotype was found a few times. The junction differs from germline at one of its ends, possibly a read error. This chain joins TRBV29-1 and TRBJ2-5, with D maybe TRBD2 (6 bases). CDR3 size: 12 residues. From germline, CDR1 is SQVTM and CDR2 ANQGSEA. The CDR3 sequence: CSVDTGWGEQYF. CDR3 DNA: TGCAGCGTTGATACCGGTTGGGGGGAGCAGTATTTC.

This clonotype was observed at least ten times. The V gene is TRBV28, the J gene TRBJ2-1, with 13 bases lining up with TRBD2. CDR1 is MDHEN and CDR2 is SYDVKM in the germline V gene. With V trimmed by 5 bases and J by 0 bases, 1 base remained unmatched. The CDR3 extends over 16 amino acids. CDR3 amino acids: CASSRTSGSSYNEQFF. The CDR3 DNA sequence: TGTGCCAGCAGTAGGACTAGCGGGAGCTCCTACAATGAGCAGTTCTTC. The whole variable domain, remainder taken from reference TRBV28 and TRBJ2-1, is DVKVTQSSRYLVKRTGEKVFLECVQDMDHENMFWYRQDPGLGLRLIYFSYDVKMKEKGDIPEGYSVSREKKERFSLILESASTNQTSMYLCASSRTSGSSYNEQFFGPGTRLTVL.

This clonotype was observed a handful of times. This rearrangement joins TRBV12-3 or TRBV12-4 to TRBJ2-5; the match to TRBD2 covers 11 bases. TRBJ2-7 explains the end of the DNA better; the J call may be wrong. The CDR3 has 16 amino acids. The CDR3 protein is CASSAQLGTSGYEQYF. The CDR3 nucleotides are TGTGCCAGCAGTGCCCAGCTTGGGACTAGCGGCTACGAGCAGTACTTC.

Written as DNA, the CDR3 is TGCGCCAGCAGCCGCTTTCCGGCGGGAGGCTACAATGAGCAGTTCTTC. Protein: CASSRFPAGGYNEQFF. The chain joins TRBV4-1 to TRBJ2-1; 8 bases are shared with TRBD2. Germline V lookup: CDR1 MGHRA, CDR2 YSYEKL. This CDR3 has 16 residues. The trim removed 4 bases at V and 3 bases at J, leaving 8 bases unmatched.

The chain is built from TRBV5-6 and TRBJ2-7; 9 positions match TRBD1. The V segment lost 5 bases and the J segment 5 bases; nucleotides outside the gene matches: 11. In germline, CDR1 is SGHDT, CDR2 YYEEEE. The CDR3 spans 15 residues. CDR3 nucleotides: TGTGCCAGCAGTCGGACCGGGACAGGGATCCACGAGCAGTACTTC. Amino acids: CASSRTGTGIHEQYF.

This clonotype has a single count. The chain couples TRBV15 to TRBJ2-5, with D perhaps given as TRBD1 or TRBD2 (5 bases each). Matching the DNA end better, TRBJ2-7 makes the J call doubtful. The CDR3 extends over 14 amino acids. Germline CDR1 LNHNV, CDR2 YYDKDF (reference sequence). The CDR3 region is CATSPWDGTYEQYF. The DNA of the CDR3 is TGTGCCACCAGCCCCTGGGACGGAACCTACGAGCAGTACTTC.

This rearrangement joins TRBV30 to TRBJ2-7, with 10 bases aligning to TRBD1. V was pared by 0 bases and J by 2 bases, with 4 bases of the junction left unmatched. CDR1 and CDR2 (germline): GTSNPN, SVGIG (reference sequence). The CDR3 runs 15 residues. CDR3 residues: CAWSVPGQGTYEQYF. CDR3 coding DNA: TGTGCCTGGAGTGTTCCGGGACAGGGGACCTACGAGCAGTACTTC.

In this sample, this clonotype turned up many times. The rearrangement joins TRBV7-8 to TRBJ2-2; TRBD1 agrees at 9 bases. The CDR3 runs to 17 residues. Germline loops: CDR1 SGHVS, CDR2 FQNEAQ. The ends lost 4 bases at V and 5 bases at J; junction bases unmatched: 11. The chain's CDR3 is CASSYKTGQGITGELFF. The CDR3, as DNA: TGTGCCAGCAGCTATAAAACGGGACAGGGAATTACCGGGGAGCTGTTTTTT. The variable domain in full, with the rest retrieved from reference TRBV7-8 and TRBJ2-2, is GAGVSQSPRYKVAKRGQDVALRCDPISGHVSLFWYQQALGQGPEFLTYFQNEAQLDKSGLPSDRFFAERPEGSVSTLKIQRTQQEDSAVYLCASSYKTGQGITGELFFGEGSRLTVL.

The chain uses TRBV4-1 and TRBJ2-7, with D perhaps matching TRBD2 (5 bases). CDR1 MGHRA and CDR2 YSYEKL come from the germline V gene. CDR3 size: 13 residues. The V end was cut by 2 bases, the J end by 7 bases, with 12 bases between. The CDR3 reads CASSQLGIGEQYF. CDR3 coding DNA: TGCGCCAGCAGCCAACTCGGGATTGGGGAGCAGTACTTC.

V gene TRBV20-1 combines with J gene TRBJ1-4, with 7 bases identical to TRBD1. Germline trimming cut 5 bases from V and 8 bases from J; bases unmatched to any gene: 14. The CDR3 spans 15 residues. Germline V gene lookup returns CDR1 DFQATT and CDR2 SNEGSKA (reference sequence). The CDR3 is CSAPRGGKGAEKLFF. The CDR3, as DNA: TGCAGTGCTCCGCGTGGCGGCAAGGGGGCGGAAAAACTGTTTTTT.

This chain joins TRBV7-2 and TRBJ2-4; D is possibly TRBD1 (7 bases). V was shortened by 6 bases and J by 1 base, with 19 bases between the two germline ends. In germline, CDR1 is SGHTA, CDR2 FQGNSA. The CDR3 has 17 residues. The CDR3 bases are TGTGCCAGCAGACCTGGGACAGCCGGAGGGGCCAAAAACATTCAGTACTTC. It encodes CASRPGTAGGAKNIQYF.

This clonotype was picked up a small number of times. The genes are TRBV4-1 and TRBJ2-5; D might be TRBD1 (6 bases). The CDR3 spans 14 residues. Germline V CDR1 and CDR2: MGHRA, YSYEKL. The V gene lost 1 base and the J gene lost 3 bases, with 9 bases spanning the gap. CDR3 residues: CASSQVAGEETQYF. In nucleotides, the CDR3 is TGCGCCAGCAGCCAAGTGGCAGGGGAAGAGACCCAGTACTTC.

This clonotype was seen only a few times. The chain uses TRBV10-3 and TRBJ2-2, with D unclear. This CDR3 region has 13 residues. The germline gives CDR1 ENHRY, CDR2 SYGVKD. With 6 bases removed from V and 4 bases from J, the gap between germline ends came to 9 bases. CDR3 DNA sequence: TGTGCCATCAGCCTTTCGGGCACCGGGGAGCTGTTTTTT. It translates to CAISLSGTGELFF.

The chain recombines TRBV12-3 or TRBV12-4 with TRBJ1-6; a possible D gene is TRBD1 (6 bases). V lost 3 bases, J lost 7 bases, and 16 bases lay in between. CDR3 size: 16 residues. CDR3 amino acids: CASSFIFGTTNSPLHF. The CDR3 region has the DNA TGTGCCAGCAGTTTTATTTTTGGGACAACGAATTCACCCCTCCACTTT.

This clonotype was detected only a few times. The genes are TRBV7-2 and TRBJ2-1; D remains unclear. The V and J ends lost 3 bases and 9 bases respectively, with 9 bases between them. CDR1 is SGHTA, CDR2 FQGNSA, per germline. This CDR3 comprises 12 residues. The CDR3 spells CASSFRVGEQFF. CDR3 bases: TGTGCCAGCAGCTTCCGAGTGGGTGAGCAGTTCTTC.

The chain couples TRBV9 to TRBJ1-6; D is undetermined. Germline V gene data show CDR1 as SGDLS and CDR2 as YYNGEE. This CDR3 is 15 amino acids long. V shed 3 bases and J shed 9 bases, with 16 bases lying between them. The CDR3: CASSDLGNEGSPLHF. CDR3 sequence (DNA): TGTGCCAGCAGCGACCTAGGGAATGAGGGTTCACCCCTCCACTTT.

The chain combines TRBV6-2 or TRBV6-3 with TRBJ2-6, with D tentatively TRBD1 (5 bases). The CDR3 length is 16 residues. V was pared by 6 bases and J by 0 bases, with 12 bases between. Germline loops: CDR1 MNHEY, CDR2 SVGEGT. The CDR3 DNA follows: TGTGCCAGCAGACGACCCCAGGGCTCTGGGGCCAACGTCCTGACTTTC. Protein sequence: CASRRPQGSGANVLTF.

V is TRBV27 and J is TRBJ1-5, with D perhaps TRBD1 (6 bases). The CDR3 runs to 17 residues. The germline gives CDR1 MNHEY, CDR2 SMNVEV (reference sequence). V dropped 4 bases and J dropped 4 bases, with 20 bases sitting between them. The CDR3 bases are TGTGCCAGCAGTTCAGACACAACAGGGCGTGGAAATCAGCCCCAGCATTTT. Translating gives CASSSDTTGRGNQPQHF.

This chain uses TRBV29-1 with TRBJ2-3; 10 bases match TRBD1. In germline, CDR1 is SQVTM, CDR2 ANQGSEA. The ends lost 6 bases at V and 3 bases at J; junction bases unmatched: 3. This CDR3 has 13 residues. The CDR3 DNA follows: TGCAGCGTGACAGGGGGCCTGACAGATACGCAGTATTTT. This codes for CSVTGGLTDTQYF.

The chain has TRBV28 and TRBJ2-3; D unclear. V lost 4 bases and J 11 bases, leaving 16 bases between the germline ends. This CDR3 has 13 amino acids. Germline V CDR1 and CDR2: MDHEN, SYDVKM. In nucleotides, the CDR3 is TGTGCCAGCAGTTCCCCCCGGCCCCCCAGGCAGTATTTT. This gives the protein CASSSPRPPRQYF.

V is TRBV10-3 and J is TRBJ2-5, with 8 nucleotides matching TRBD1. Germline V gene lookup returns CDR1 ENHRY and CDR2 SYGVKD. Germline trimming cut 3 bases from V and 1 base from J; bases unmatched to any gene: 7. The CDR3 runs to 16 residues. CDR3: CAISDQGQDLQETQYF. The CDR3 coding sequence is TGTGCCATCAGTGACCAGGGACAGGACCTCCAAGAGACCCAGTACTTC.

V gene TRBV21-1 combines with J gene TRBJ1-3. TRBV21-1 is labeled a pseudogene. CDR3 size: 11 residues. CDR3 nucleotide sequence: TGTGCCAGCGTATCCGGAAACACCATATATTTT. Translating it yields CASVSGNTIYF.

This clonotype was recorded a few times. The chain recombines TRBV6-2 or TRBV6-3 with TRBJ2-4; weak D call: TRBD2 (6 bases). Germline assignment: CDR1 MNHEY and CDR2 SVGEGT. This CDR3 is built from 16 residues. The V and J ends lost 0 bases and 1 base respectively, with 10 bases between them. CDR3 DNA sequence: TGTGCCAGCAGTTACTCCGTGGAGGGGGCCAAAAACATTCAGTACTTC. Translation gives CASSYSVEGAKNIQYF.